The entry that follows covers one T cell receptor beta chain sequence. Authors' processing steps: Amplification of reference gene primers was used by the study to estimate nucleated cell counts. Profiled with immunoSEQ multiplex PCR; TCRdb holds only in-frame clones, not every one. V and J calls and clone size come straight from that table; D and trimming were deduced from the DNA. The sample has approximately 89,000 clones, about 80% seen once. This sample stems from a study of blood T cell repertoires in COVID-19. Study summary: Sources were T cells, B-cell-depleted T cells, or PBMCs; the material itself was cDNA or gDNA.

CDR1 and CDR2 from the germline V gene are MDHEN and SYDVKM. V trimming: 5 bases; J trimming: 6 bases; junction bases outside the gene matches: 5. The CDR3 runs to 13 residues. The receptor was isolated from an older man with acute or convalescent COVID-19. Specimen: peripheral blood. J is TRBJ2-3 and V is TRBV28, with 7 bases identical to TRBD2. CDR3 residues: CASSGAGGDTQYF. CDR3 in DNA: TGTGCCAGCAGTGGGGCCGGGGGGGATACGCAGTATTTT.